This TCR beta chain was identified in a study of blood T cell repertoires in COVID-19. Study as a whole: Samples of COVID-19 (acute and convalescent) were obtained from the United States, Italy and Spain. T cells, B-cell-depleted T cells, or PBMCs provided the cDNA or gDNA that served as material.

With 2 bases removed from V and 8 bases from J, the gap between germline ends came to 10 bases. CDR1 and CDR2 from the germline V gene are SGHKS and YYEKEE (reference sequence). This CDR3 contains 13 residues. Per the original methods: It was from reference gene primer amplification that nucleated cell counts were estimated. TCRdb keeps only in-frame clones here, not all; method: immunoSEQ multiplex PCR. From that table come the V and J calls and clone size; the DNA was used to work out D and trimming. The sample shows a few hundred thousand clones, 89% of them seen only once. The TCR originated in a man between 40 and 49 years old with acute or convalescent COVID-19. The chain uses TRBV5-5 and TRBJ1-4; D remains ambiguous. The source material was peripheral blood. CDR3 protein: CASSFIVREKLFF. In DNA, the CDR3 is TGTGCCAGCAGCTTTATAGTCCGCGAAAAACTGTTTTTT. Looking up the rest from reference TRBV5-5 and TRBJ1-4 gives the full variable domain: DAGVTQSPTHLIKTRGQQVTLRCSPISGHKSVSWYQQVLGQGPQFIFQYYEKEERGRGNFPDRFSARQFPNYSSELNVNALLLGDSALYLCASSFIVREKLFFGSGTQLSVL.